A selection of T cell receptor beta chains follows, all from one sample in a study of PD-1 blockade in classical Hodgkin lymphoma. The method was immunoSEQ multiplex PCR; TCRdb's version includes in-frame clones alone and lacks a portion of them. The sample yields roughly 45,000 clones, around three quarters seen once. Sequenced here: peripheral blood mononuclear cells (PBMCs), sampled before the second cycle of nivolumab. These receptors were collected from a human donor with classical Hodgkin lymphoma. The CDR3 runs from the conserved cysteine through the conserved F or W. The D gene is left open where the match is weak. Size values are once, few and many counts, or a class for expanded clones, and some rows have none.

clone size	V gene	D gene	J gene	CDR3 DNA	CDR3 protein
few	TRBV19	.	TRBJ2-7	TGTGCCAGTAGTATATCTAGGAACGAGCAGTACTTC	CASSISRNEQYF
few	TRBV28	.	TRBJ2-1	TGTGCCAGCAATCGGAGGCATTTCAATGAGCAGTTCTTC	CASNRRHFNEQFF
.	TRBV9	.	TRBJ2-3	TGTGCCAGCAGCGTAAATCCCGTGACAGATACGCAGTATTTT	CASSVNPVTDTQYF
medium-sized	TRBV2	TRBD1	TRBJ1-1	TGTGCCAGGTCAGATGACAGGGCCCTACGGTCTGAAGCTTTCTTT	CARSDDRALRSEAFF
.	TRBV5-6	.	TRBJ1-6	TGTGCCAGCAGCTCGGTCGCAGGCGGTTATAATTCACCCCTCCACTTT	CASSSVAGGYNSPLHF
.	TRBV29-1	.	TRBJ1-2	TGCAGCGTTCCCCGGGGGGGGCTTTTTAACTATGGCTACACCTTC	CSVPRGGLFNYGYTF
once	TRBV29-1	.	TRBJ2-3	TGCAGTGCGAAGATAGATACGCAGTATTTT	CSAKIDTQYF
.	TRBV29-1	.	TRBJ1-2	TGCAGCGTTCGAATCGCGGATGGCTACACCTTC	CSVRIADGYTF
.	TRBV7-8	.	TRBJ2-3	TGTGCCAGCTACGAAAGACGGAGCACAGATACGCAGTATTTT	CASYERRSTDTQYF
.	TRBV7-9	TRBD2	TRBJ2-2	TGTGCCAGCAGCTCGGAGGCGGGGGGGAACACCGGGGAGCTGTTTTTT	CASSSEAGGNTGELFF
few	TRBV18	TRBD1	TRBJ1-2	TGTGCCAGCTCCTTGGACAGGGCTGGCTACACCTTC	CASSLDRAGYTF
.	TRBV7-9	.	TRBJ1-4	TGTGCCAGCAGAGGGTCGACAGTCGTAATGGAAAAACTGTTTTTT	CASRGSTVVMEKLFF
.	TRBV6-1	.	TRBJ1-4	TGTGCCAGCAGTGTAAGTTGGGAAAAACTGTTTTTT	CASSVSWEKLFF
.	TRBV7-2	TRBD2	TRBJ2-1	TGTGCCAGCACCAGTACGGTACTAGCGGGGGGTTACAATGAGCAGTTCTTC	CASTSTVLAGGYNEQFF
.	TRBV7-9	TRBD2	TRBJ2-1	TGTGCCAGCAGAGAACCTAGCGGGAGCAATGAGCAGTTCTTC	CASREPSGSNEQFF
.	TRBV18	TRBD1	TRBJ1-6	TGTGCCAGCTCACGGGGGACAGGGCCCGGGATTAATTCACCCCTCCACTTT	CASSRGTGPGINSPLHF
.	TRBV6-1	TRBD1	TRBJ1-1	TGTGCCAGCAGAGACGGACAGGGCGAACGAGCTTTCTTT	CASRDGQGERAFF
once	TRBV6-1	.	TRBJ1-5	TGTGCCAGCAGTGATTATTTGGGACCGCGCAATCAGCCCCAGCATTTT	CASSDYLGPRNQPQHF
once	TRBV4-3	.	TRBJ1-2	TGCGCCAGCAGCCAAGAACAGGGAGACTATGGCTACACCTTC	CASSQEQGDYGYTF
.	TRBV7-2	TRBD1	TRBJ1-3	TGTGCCAGCAGCTTAAAGGGGGCCTTTGGAAACACCATATATTTT	CASSLKGAFGNTIYF
.	TRBV5-1	.	TRBJ2-1	TGCGCCAGCAGCTTGGGTAGTGTCGTCTACAATGAGCAGTTCTTC	CASSLGSVVYNEQFF
.	TRBV5-1	.	TRBJ2-1	TGCGCCAGCAGCTTGTCAGTCTCCTACAATGAGCAGTTCTTC	CASSLSVSYNEQFF
.	TRBV14	.	TRBJ1-1	TGTGCCAGCAGCCAAGTATTAGGTTTAGAAGCTTTCTTT	CASSQVLGLEAFF
.	TRBV7-2	.	TRBJ2-1	TGTGCCAGTCATCTCGGGACCGCCCCGCCAAGGAGGGTCTTC	CASHLGTAPPRRVF
once	TRBV14	TRBD2	TRBJ2-7	TGTGCCAGCAGCCGGGGACTAGCGGGCGACTACGAGCAGTACTTC	CASSRGLAGDYEQYF
.	TRBV4-3	.	TRBJ2-7	TGCGCCAGCAGCCAATCAACTTACTACGAGCAGTACTTC	CASSQSTYYEQYF
.	TRBV9	.	TRBJ2-1	TGTGCCAGCAGCGGGGGGGCAGTTTTAAATGAGCAGTTCTTC	CASSGGAVLNEQFF
.	TRBV9	.	TRBJ1-6	TGTGCCAGCAGCACAAGCCCTGCCTCCTATAATTCACCCCTCCACTTT	CASSTSPASYNSPLHF
.	TRBV19	.	TRBJ2-1	TGTGCCAGTCAAGTCAGGATCAGCTCCTACAATGAGCAGTTCTTC	CASQVRISSYNEQFF
.	TRBV27	TRBD2	TRBJ2-3	TGTGCCAGCAGTTCGGGACTAGCGGGAGTTCTGGGGGATACGCAGTATTTT	CASSSGLAGVLGDTQYF
.	TRBV11-2	.	TRBJ2-1	TGTGCCAGCAGCTCCCAAGCCGAAGGGTTCTTC	CASSSQAEGFF
few	TRBV6-5	.	TRBJ2-5	TGTGCCAGCAGTCCTTGGCAGTCCCAAGAGACCCAGTACTTC	CASSPWQSQETQYF
.	TRBV19	TRBD2	TRBJ2-7	TGTGCCAGTAGTATGAAAGGGAGGGGCGAGCAGTACTTC	CASSMKGRGEQYF
few	TRBV4-3	.	TRBJ1-5	TGCGCCAGCAGCCGAGACAGTTTCAATCAGCCCCAGCATTTT	CASSRDSFNQPQHF
few	TRBV5-5	TRBD2	TRBJ2-5	TGTGCCAGCAGCTTGTTCGGTTTAGCGGGAGGGGCTAGAGAGACCCAGTACTTC	CASSLFGLAGGARETQYF
.	TRBV7-2	.	TRBJ2-4	TGTGCCAGCACCCTTGACAGGAATAAAAACATTCAGTACTTC	CASTLDRNKNIQYF
once	TRBV30	.	TRBJ2-7	TGTGCCTGGAGCGACCCCACGGTGACTAGAGGGTCCTACGAGCAGTACTTC	CAWSDPTVTRGSYEQYF
few	TRBV9	.	TRBJ2-3	TGTGCCAGCAGCGTAACCCTCCAGCATAGCACAGATACGCAGTATTTT	CASSVTLQHSTDTQYF
.	TRBV28	.	TRBJ2-2	TGTGCCAGCAGTTTAGGGCTACCGGGAGGGGAGCTGTTTTTT	CASSLGLPGGELFF
once	TRBV5-6	.	TRBJ1-1	TGTGCCAGCAGCCCCAGTGGGGGAACCGATGAAGCTTTCTTT	CASSPSGGTDEAFF
.	TRBV7-8	.	TRBJ2-1	TGTGCCAGCAGCTTAGTAGTAGGGGACAATGAGCAGTTCTTC	CASSLVVGDNEQFF
.	TRBV11-2	TRBD1	TRBJ1-1	TGTGCCAGCAGCCGTAACAGGGGGCTGCGTGAAGCTTTCTTT	CASSRNRGLREAFF
once	TRBV4-2	.	TRBJ1-4	TGTGCCAGCAGCCAAGATCTGCTTCAAGGGGCAAGGAGTGAAAAACTGTTTTTT	CASSQDLLQGARSEKLFF
.	TRBV19	.	TRBJ2-1	TGTGCCAGTAGTATGAACAGCTACAATGAGCAGTTCTTC	CASSMNSYNEQFF
.	TRBV7-2	.	TRBJ2-7	TGTGCCAGCAGCTTAGGAACTACCGAGCAGTACTTC	CASSLGTTEQYF
.	TRBV7-8	TRBD2	TRBJ2-5	TGTGCCAGCAGCCCGCTGCTAGCGGGGAGCTACCAAGAGACCCAGTACTTC	CASSPLLAGSYQETQYF
once	TRBV7-9	.	TRBJ2-7	TGTGCCAGCAGCGACGTGGGGCTAGCGCCTCACGAGCAGTACTTC	CASSDVGLAPHEQYF
.	TRBV6-1	TRBD2	TRBJ2-5	TGTGCCAGCAGAATTAGCGGGGGGGGAATGGAGACCCAGTACTTC	CASRISGGGMETQYF
.	TRBV7-3	TRBD2	TRBJ2-1	TGTGCCAGCAGCTTAACTGGGACTAGCGGGAGGCGGAATGAGCAGTTCTTC	CASSLTGTSGRRNEQFF
.	TRBV4-3	.	TRBJ2-7	TGCGCCAGCAGCCAAGATCGAGCAGGGGCGGGATACGAGCAGTACTTC	CASSQDRAGAGYEQYF
.	TRBV14	.	TRBJ1-1	TGTGCCAGCAGCCAAGTGACCGGGGCTCCGAACACTGAAGCTTTCTTT	CASSQVTGAPNTEAFF
.	TRBV19	TRBD1	TRBJ2-1	TGTGCCAGTAGTATGATCCAGGGGGTCCACAATGAGCAGTTCTTC	CASSMIQGVHNEQFF
once	TRBV29-1	TRBD1	TRBJ2-7	TGCAGCGTCTGGACAGGGGGGAGGGAGCAGTACTTC	CSVWTGGREQYF
.	TRBV9	TRBD1	TRBJ1-1	TGTGCCAGCAGCCCCCGGACAGGAAACACTGAAGCTTTCTTT	CASSPRTGNTEAFF
.	TRBV7-8	.	TRBJ2-3	TGTGCCAGCTTTACCACAGATACGCAGTATTTT	CASFTTDTQYF
once	TRBV7-6	.	TRBJ1-6	TGTGCCAGCAGCCTCGGACAGAAGAATTCACCCCTCCACTTT	CASSLGQKNSPLHF
.	TRBV21-1	.	TRBJ1-1	TGTGCCAGCAGGACCGGCAGAGAAGCTTTCTTT	CASRTGREAFF
once	TRBV6-6	.	TRBJ1-5	TGTGCCAGCAGTTGGGAACAGCTCAATCAGCCCCAGCATTTT	CASSWEQLNQPQHF
once	TRBV9	TRBD2	TRBJ2-1	TGTGCCAGCAGCGTAGGACTAGCGGGAACCTACAATGAGCAGTTCTTC	CASSVGLAGTYNEQFF